This TCR beta chain is drawn from a study of spatial heterogeneity in lung cancer. At the level of the study: The count of detected beta-chain sequences consistently exceeded that of alpha-chain sequences. General study findings and limits: Mutation tallies in tumors tracked expanded intratumoral alpha and beta TCR counts.

This clonotype was picked up many times. The target antigen is unknown. Germline V gives CDR1 ENHRY, CDR2 SYGVKD. The CDR3 runs to 14 residues. V trimming: 8 bases; J trimming: 4 bases; junction bases outside the gene matches: 6. TCR cDNA molecules each carried a unique molecular identifier. TCRdb recomputed calls from the 5' RACE reads with MiXCR, one row per CDR3 protein. Among approximately 17,000 distinct CDR3 sequences listed, approximately 8.3% were seen once. Time point of the sample: sample taken at primary tumor resection. Whole RNA came from tumor, nontumor lung or frozen PBMC and was sequenced without being sorted.

The sequencing here drew on lung tumor tissue, taken at surgery. The chain employs TRBV10-3 and TRBJ1-3; 9 nucleotides align to TRBD1. The receptor was isolated from a male donor with early-stage non-small cell lung cancer. The DNA for the CDR3 is TGTGCCATCGTCGGGACAGGGAAAGGAAACACCATATATTTT. Translation gives CAIVGTGKGNTIYF.